A selection of T cell receptor beta chains follows, all from one sample in a study of response to subunit inactivated influenza vaccine. From the RT-PCR reads, TCRdb called clonotypes with MiXCR, one entry per CDR3 protein. The sample shows roughly 790,000 distinct CDR3 sequences, about 20% of them seen only once. Specimen: PBMCs from blood, collected roughly 5 days after vaccination. These receptors originate from a man in his forties or fifties who received an inactivated influenza vaccine. The conserved cysteine and the conserved F or W are not part of the CDR3 here. Only part of the rows carry a size: once, few, many, or a class if the clone is expanded.

V gene	clone size	J gene	CDR3 protein
TRBV29-1	many	TRBJ2-5	SAIRGQGETQY
TRBV7-2	-	TRBJ1-4	ASSLDGNGYEKLF
TRBV4-3	-	TRBJ2-4	ASSQERTSKNIQY
TRBV20-1	many	TRBJ1-5	SARVRVSNQPQH
TRBV6-1	few	TRBJ2-1	ASTVGQRKNNEQF
TRBV11-2	many	TRBJ1-6	ASSLGTGKNSPLH
TRBV10-3	-	TRBJ2-7	AISEIGQNYEQY
TRBV28	-	TRBJ2-7	ASSFGLRASSYEQY
TRBV24-1	once	TRBJ2-7	ATSAGYEQY
TRBV4-2	many	TRBJ2-1	ASSRASGRGDEQF
TRBV3-1	-	TRBJ1-1	ASSQDSGRQL
TRBV7-9	few	TRBJ2-1	ASSLEQANEQF
TRBV7-2	many	TRBJ1-1	ASSSHRRSTEAF
TRBV7-9	few	TRBJ2-7	ASSSSLSYEQY
TRBV5-1	many	TRBJ2-2	ASSPGTSGNTGELF
TRBV28	-	TRBJ2-3	ASRPPALADTDTQY
TRBV5-1	few	TRBJ2-2	ASSPDRGIRELF
TRBV7-9	few	TRBJ2-3	ASSPWTSGSTDTQY
TRBV27	-	TRBJ2-3	ASSWDLAGGSDTQY
TRBV11-2	-	TRBJ2-6	ASSLWGGANSGANVLT
TRBV5-6	-	TRBJ2-1	ASSLVQGRSEQF
TRBV6-1	-	TRBJ1-5	ASSEAYSNQPQH
TRBV12-3/TRBV12-4	many	TRBJ2-2	ASSLPPGELF
TRBV12-3/TRBV12-4	-	TRBJ2-7	ASSLSGGASYEQY
TRBV5-6	few	TRBJ2-1	ASSLVVGTIYNEQF
TRBV3-1	-	TRBJ2-7	ASSQAFRGIQQY
TRBV7-2	-	TRBJ1-5	ASSFPGGGNQPQH
TRBV5-1	few	TRBJ2-3	ASSSGQDTDTQY
TRBV5-1	few	TRBJ2-5	ASSLSDPREETQY
TRBV29-1	few	TRBJ2-5	SEQTGVETQY
TRBV4-3	-	TRBJ2-7	ASSLRTQGPISYEQY
TRBV12-3/TRBV12-4	many	TRBJ2-1	ASRQQGASYNEQF
TRBV12-3/TRBV12-4	many	TRBJ2-3	ASTKEYTQY
TRBV5-1	few	TRBJ2-3	ASSFAPADTQY
TRBV18	few	TRBJ1-6	ASRDSYSYNSPLH
TRBV29-1	-	TRBJ2-1	SVGGPPRVYEQF
TRBV10-3	once	TRBJ2-2	AISLGQGLPSNTGELF
TRBV7-6	-	TRBJ2-7	ASTKAGDGEQY
TRBV5-1	-	TRBJ2-5	ASSPTSGYQETQY
TRBV12-3/TRBV12-4	-	TRBJ1-5	ASREAGEGQPQH
TRBV6-1	few	TRBJ2-7	ASSEPSYEQY
TRBV7-6	-	TRBJ2-1	ASSSGLAVSYNEQF